This TCR beta chain was sequenced in a study of a mutant IDH1 vaccine in newly diagnosed glioma (dated by TCRdb to 2020 to 2022). Some background on the complete study: Patients received eight vaccinations in weeks 1, 3, 5, 7, 11, 15, 19 and 23, corresponding to visits V03 through V10. Of the roughly 30 treated patients, around 62% were male and 37.5% were female, and a mean age of roughly 40 years was recorded. Six visits were used for peripheral blood collection: V03 (baseline), V05, V07, V10, V12 and V13. Before enrollment, most patients had been given radiochemotherapy with temozolomide as standard therapy, while the rest had received either radiotherapy alone or temozolomide alone. Vaccination began 4-6 weeks after radiotherapy alone, or alongside temozolomide cycles in the chemotherapy-containing groups. For exploratory analyses, longitudinal TCRB deep sequencing was carried out in roughly 23 treated patients wherever samples were available. Paper-wide results and their limitations: Vaccine-induced immune responses across multiple MHC alleles were detected in approximately 94% of patients. PBMC samples for TCRB deep sequencing were selected based on availability. Pseudoprogression appeared unrelated to alterations in the top peripheral T cell clonotypes detected by TCRB sequencing. According to the authors, sample limitations meant that analyses of patient blood samples could not be reproduced.

The CDR3 starts with the cysteine, ends with the phenylalanine, and has 16 residues. This entry keeps only the CDR3 DNA: 48 bases, framed from base 1. The meaning of the sample's time point label: week 5, during vaccination. A 20-mer mutant IDH1 peptide at 300 micrograms in Montanide made up each vaccine dose, which was injected subcutaneously together with topical imiquimod. The donors had newly diagnosed IDH1-mutant astrocytomas of WHO grade 3 or 4 that showed loss of nuclear ATRX. The samples were drawn from NOA16, a multicentre, single-arm, open-label phase I trial in Germany that tested a mutant IDH1 peptide vaccine in humans for the first time. Genomic DNA for TCRB sequencing was isolated from EDTA blood with the DNeasy Blood and Tissue Kit. Libraries were made using the immunoSEQ multiplex PCR assay. Following the manufacturer's protocol, the hsTCRB Kit was used to amplify rearranged TCR beta chain sequences. Sequencing of TCRB libraries was carried out on an Illumina MiSeq. The paper's data handling went like this. Demultiplexing, trimming and gene mapping were performed with the kit vendor's proprietary platform. In TCRdb, the immuneACCESS table is reduced to in-frame sequences with V and J assigned. These tables do not hold every clone; where another copy was compared, an unresolved V gene accounts for under half, and the others remain unexplained. That table furnishes V, J and clone size, whereas the DNA furnished D and trimming. The sample includes 30,000 to 40,000 clones, with 81% observed a single time. The ten top clones hold around an eighth of the sample.

As for this clone: The antigen it binds to is not known. No clone much larger than this one lies a single base away; base qualities are absent.

The chain is encoded by TRBV21-1 joined to TRBJ2-5; the listed D gene, TRBD2, was not tested against the DNA. TRBV21-1 is deemed a pseudogene. Source: PBMCs, taken from a glioma patient whose treatment included an IDH1 peptide vaccine. The clonotype originates from a man aged 45-65 years with glioma. The encoded CDR3 is CASTHLEVTGQETQYF. At the DNA level, the sequence is TGTGCCAGCACCCACCTGGAGGTGACTGGGCAAGAGACCCAGTACTTC.